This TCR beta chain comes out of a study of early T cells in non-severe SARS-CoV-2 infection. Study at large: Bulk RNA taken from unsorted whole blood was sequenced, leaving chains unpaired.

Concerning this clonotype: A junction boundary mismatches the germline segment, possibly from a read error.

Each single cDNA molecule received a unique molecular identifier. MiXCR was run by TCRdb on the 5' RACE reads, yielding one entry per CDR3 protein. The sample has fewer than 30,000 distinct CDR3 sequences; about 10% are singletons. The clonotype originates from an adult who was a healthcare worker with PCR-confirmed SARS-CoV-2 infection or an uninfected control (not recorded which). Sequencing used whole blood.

CDR3 protein: CSARATADAFF. DNA of the CDR3: TGCAGTGCTAGAGCGACAGCTGACGCTTTCTTT. The genes are TRBV20-1 and TRBJ1-1; tentatively, D is TRBD1 (5 bases). CDR1 and CDR2 (germline): DFQATT, SNEGSKA (reference sequence). The length of the CDR3 is 11 residues.